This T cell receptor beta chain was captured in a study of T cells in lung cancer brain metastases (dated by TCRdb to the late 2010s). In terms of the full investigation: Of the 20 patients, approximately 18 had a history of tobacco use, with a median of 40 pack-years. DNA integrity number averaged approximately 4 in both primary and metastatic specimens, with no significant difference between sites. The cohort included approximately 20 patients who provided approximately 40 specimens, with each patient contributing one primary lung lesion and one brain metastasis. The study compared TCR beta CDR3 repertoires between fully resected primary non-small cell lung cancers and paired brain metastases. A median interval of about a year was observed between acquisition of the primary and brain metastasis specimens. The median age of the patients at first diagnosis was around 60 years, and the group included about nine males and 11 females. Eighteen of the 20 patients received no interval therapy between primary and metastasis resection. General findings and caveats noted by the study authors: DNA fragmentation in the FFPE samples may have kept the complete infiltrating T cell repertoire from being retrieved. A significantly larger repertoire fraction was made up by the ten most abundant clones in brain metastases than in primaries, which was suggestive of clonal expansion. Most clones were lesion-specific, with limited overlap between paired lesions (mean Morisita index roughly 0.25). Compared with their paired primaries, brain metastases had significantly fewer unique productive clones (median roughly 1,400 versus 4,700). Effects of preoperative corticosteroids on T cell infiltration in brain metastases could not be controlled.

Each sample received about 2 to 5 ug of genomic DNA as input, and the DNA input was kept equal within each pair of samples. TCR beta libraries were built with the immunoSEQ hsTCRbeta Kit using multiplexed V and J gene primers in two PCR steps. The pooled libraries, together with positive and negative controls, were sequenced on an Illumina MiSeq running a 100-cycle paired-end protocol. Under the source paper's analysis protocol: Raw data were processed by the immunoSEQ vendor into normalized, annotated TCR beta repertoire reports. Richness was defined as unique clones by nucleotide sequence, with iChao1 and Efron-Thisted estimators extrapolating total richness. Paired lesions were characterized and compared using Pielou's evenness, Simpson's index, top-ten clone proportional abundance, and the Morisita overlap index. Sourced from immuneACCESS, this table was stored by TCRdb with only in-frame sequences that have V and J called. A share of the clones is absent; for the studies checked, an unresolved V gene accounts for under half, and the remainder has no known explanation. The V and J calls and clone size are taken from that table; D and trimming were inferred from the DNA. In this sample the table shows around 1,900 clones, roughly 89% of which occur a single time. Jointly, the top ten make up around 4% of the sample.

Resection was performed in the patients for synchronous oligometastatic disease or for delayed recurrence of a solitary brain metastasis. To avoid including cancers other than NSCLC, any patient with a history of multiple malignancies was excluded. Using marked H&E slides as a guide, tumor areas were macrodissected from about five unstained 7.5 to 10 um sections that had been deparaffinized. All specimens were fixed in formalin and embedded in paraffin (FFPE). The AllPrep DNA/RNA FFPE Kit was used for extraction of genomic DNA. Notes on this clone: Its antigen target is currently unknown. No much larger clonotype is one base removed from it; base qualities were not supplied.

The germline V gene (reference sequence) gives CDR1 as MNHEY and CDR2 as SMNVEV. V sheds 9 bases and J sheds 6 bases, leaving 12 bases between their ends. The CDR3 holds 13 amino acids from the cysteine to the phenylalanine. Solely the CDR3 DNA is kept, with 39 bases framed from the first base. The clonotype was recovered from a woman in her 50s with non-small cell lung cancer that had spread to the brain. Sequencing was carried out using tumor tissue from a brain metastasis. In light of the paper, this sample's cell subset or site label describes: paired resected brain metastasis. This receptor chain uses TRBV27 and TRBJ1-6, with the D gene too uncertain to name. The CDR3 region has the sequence CASRQIVNSPLHF. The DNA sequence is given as TGTGCCAGTAGACAAATAGTTAATTCACCCCTCCACTTT.